A single sample is the source of the 21 T cell receptor beta chains below, sequenced in a study of glioma-infiltrating T cells after dendritic cell vaccination (dated by TCRdb to the mid-2010s). Library preparation used the immunoSEQ multiplex PCR assay. This immuneACCESS table, as held by TCRdb, lists in-frame sequences with V and J called but not all clones. Of the missing ones, under half trace to an unresolved V gene in checked studies; the others have no known cause. The sample data list tens of thousands of clones, and over 75% of these were observed just once. The ten biggest clones cover about an eighth of the sample. Sequences were derived from blood, sampled before dendritic cell vaccination. Receptor source: a human donor with glioblastoma.

The CDR3 region is CANPGVGTEAFF. CDR3 nucleotide sequence: TGCGCGAACCCCGGGGTCGGGACTGAAGCTTTCTTT. This chain joins TRBV23-1 and TRBJ1-1; D call uncertain. TRBV23-1 is placed among ORFs of uncertain function. This CDR3 is built from 12 residues.

This chain uses TRBV12-5 with TRBJ1-6, with D possibly being TRBD1 (5 bases). From germline, CDR1 is LGHNT and CDR2 FRNRAP. V shed 5 bases and J shed 7 bases, with 15 bases lying between them. The CDR3 runs 15 residues. The CDR3 sequence: CASGTPGLTNSPLHF. The CDR3 nucleotides read TGTGCTAGTGGTACCCCGGGACTCACGAATTCACCCCTCCACTTT.

The genes are TRBV5-1 and TRBJ1-2; D perhaps matches TRBD1 (6 bases). This CDR3 contains 16 residues. Trimming removed 4 bases from V and 4 bases from J, with 20 bases in between. Germline lookup yields CDR1 SGHRS and CDR2 YFSETQ. The CDR3 coding sequence is TGCGCCAGCAGCCCCCCCACCAGGGGAATGATCTATGGCTACACCTTC. It yields the protein CASSPPTRGMIYGYTF.

V gene TRBV11-2 combines with J gene TRBJ1-1; unclear D gene. Germline assignment: CDR1 SGHAT and CDR2 FQNNGV. The V end lost 5 bases, the J end lost 1 base, and 5 bases lay between the germline ends. The CDR3 sequence is 12 residues long. CDR3 residues: CASSRENTEAFF. The CDR3 DNA is TGTGCCAGCAGCCGAGAGAACACTGAAGCTTTCTTT.

The chain couples TRBV9 to TRBJ1-2; D gene unclear. There are 14 residues in the CDR3. V lost 0 bases to trimming and J lost 4 bases, with 10 bases between them. CDR1 and CDR2 (germline): SGDLS, YYNGEE. The DNA for the CDR3 is TGTGCCAGCAGCGTAGAAAGAGGGAGCTATGGCTACACCTTC. As protein: CASSVERGSYGYTF.

The chain joins TRBV30 to TRBJ2-7; D gene ambiguous. The V gene lost 0 bases and the J gene lost 0 bases, with 6 bases spanning the gap. Germline values: CDR1 GTSNPN, CDR2 SVGIG (reference sequence). This CDR3 is built from 13 residues. The CDR3 sequence: CAWSVRLSYEQYF. In DNA form, the CDR3 reads TGTGCCTGGAGTGTCAGGCTCTCCTACGAGCAGTACTTC.

CDR3 DNA: TGCGCCAGCAGCGGGGGGACTAGCCCCACAGATACGCAGTATTTT. Its protein product is CASSGGTSPTDTQYF. This chain joins TRBV5-1 and TRBJ2-3; 9 bases align to TRBD2. Per germline, CDR1 SGHRS and CDR2 YFSETQ. The CDR3 is 15 residues long. V shed 4 bases and J 2 bases; nucleotides not matched to a gene: 5.

The chain couples TRBV4-2 to TRBJ2-2; 11 nucleotides line up with TRBD2. The CDR3 totals 17 residues. V lost 0 bases to trimming and J lost 4 bases; unmatched junction nucleotides: 4. Germline CDR1 reads LGHNA; CDR2 reads YNFKEQ. The chain's CDR3 is CASSQEPGLAGTGELFF. CDR3 nucleotide sequence: TGTGCCAGCAGCCAAGAACCCGGACTAGCGGGCACCGGGGAGCTGTTTTTT.

The J gene is TRBJ2-3, the V gene TRBV14; TRBD2 matches 10 bases. Unmatched junction bases numbered 2, after V lost 1 base and J lost 1 base. CDR3 size: 16 residues. Germline V gene sequence: CDR1 SGHDN, CDR2 FVKESK. In DNA, the CDR3 is TGTGCCAGCAGCCAAGTCCTAGCGGGGGGCACAGATACGCAGTATTTT. This sequence encodes CASSQVLAGGTDTQYF.

J is TRBJ2-7 and V is TRBV20-1; D call uncertain. Germline V gives CDR1 DFQATT, CDR2 SNEGSKA (reference sequence). This CDR3 has 11 residues. V was shortened by 3 bases and J by 6 bases, with 9 bases between the two germline ends. CDR3 sequence (DNA): TGCAGTGCTAGGATGGGCTCCGAGCAGTACTTC. This encodes CSARMGSEQYF.

The chain employs TRBV5-4 and TRBJ2-3, with D unresolved. CDR3 length equals 11 residues. V was cut by 2 bases and J by 6 bases, with 4 bases left in between. The germline V gene encodes CDR1 SGHNT and CDR2 YYREEE (reference sequence). In nucleotides, the CDR3 is TGTGCCAGCAGCTTCGGTGATACGCAGTATTTT. It translates to CASSFGDTQYF.

The chain links TRBV4-2 to TRBJ2-1; 8 bases line up with TRBD2. Looked up from germline, CDR1 is LGHNA and CDR2 is YNFKEQ. Trimming cost V 1 base and J 1 base; bases outside gene matches: 9. CDR3 length equals 18 residues. This CDR3 is CASSQGVSGGLSYNEQFF. CDR3 in DNA: TGTGCCAGCAGCCAAGGGGTCAGCGGGGGCCTTTCCTACAATGAGCAGTTCTTC.

This clone was detected once. The chain uses TRBV11-2 and TRBJ2-1; weak D call: TRBD2 (6 bases). Germline values: CDR1 SGHAT, CDR2 FQNNGV. The CDR3 loop spans 16 amino acids. The V end lost 5 bases, the J end lost 8 bases, and 22 bases lay between the germline ends. CDR3 DNA: TGTGCCAGCAGCATACTCCACGGGGGAATACAATATGAGCAGTTCTTC. This sequence encodes CASSILHGGIQYEQFF.

The chain carries TRBV7-2 and TRBJ2-7; 8 bases are shared with TRBD2. Germline V gene lookup returns CDR1 SGHTA and CDR2 FQGNSA. The CDR3 runs to 16 residues. V lost 5 bases and J lost 4; bases outside the gene matches: 13. The CDR3 DNA reads TGTGCCAGCAGCACCAGCGGGGGAGGGAGGAATTACGAGCAGTACTTC. Its translation: CASSTSGGGRNYEQYF. Variable domain in full (rest from reference TRBV7-2 and TRBJ2-7): GAGVSQSPSNKVTEKGKDVELRCDPISGHTALYWYRQSLGQGLEFLIYFQGNSAPDKSGLPSDRFSAERTGGSVSTLTIQRTQQEDSAVYLCASSTSGGGRNYEQYFGPGTRLTVT.

The chain uses TRBV10-3 and TRBJ1-3; D gene ambiguous. Germline-derived CDR1 and CDR2 are ENHRY and SYGVKD. The ends were cut back, 0 bases at V and 1 base at J, with 4 bases in the middle. The CDR3 runs to 14 residues. CDR3 DNA: TGTGCCATCAGTGAGTCCGGGTCTGGAAACACCATATATTTT. Its translation is CAISESGSGNTIYF.

The rearrangement uses TRBV11-3 and TRBJ2-2, with 12 positions matching TRBD2. Germline V gives CDR1 SGHNT, CDR2 YENEEA. This CDR3 comprises 18 residues. The V and J ends lost 1 base and 5 bases, in that order; junction bases with no gene match: 8. The CDR3 is CASSLGLLAGGQTGELFF. In DNA, the CDR3 is TGTGCCAGCAGCTTAGGATTACTAGCGGGAGGACAGACCGGGGAGCTGTTTTTT.

The V call is TRBV2, the J call TRBJ2-7, with D tentatively TRBD1 or TRBD2 (5 bases each). The CDR3 is 13 amino acids. Trimming stripped 7 bases from V and 5 bases from J, with 15 bases between. The V gene's germline CDR1 is SNHLY and CDR2 FYNNEI. As DNA, the CDR3 is TGTGCCAGCAATGAGGGGCTCCCCCACGAGCAGTACTTC. It encodes CASNEGLPHEQYF.

The J gene is TRBJ2-3, the V gene TRBV7-9; the match to TRBD1 covers 8 bases. Germline CDR1 SEHNR, CDR2 FQNEAQ (reference sequence). The CDR3 contains 18 residues. The junction had 15 bases not matched to a gene; V was cut back by 3 bases and J by 4 bases. CDR3 sequence reads: CASSFPSWTGKNSDTQYF. As DNA, the CDR3 is TGTGCCAGCAGCTTCCCCTCTTGGACAGGGAAGAATTCAGATACGCAGTATTTT.

This clone was picked up one time. The chain is built from TRBV29-1 and TRBJ1-1, with D possibly being TRBD1 (5 bases). The CDR3 contains 11 residues. V was trimmed by 6 bases and J by 6 bases, leaving 11 bases between them. CDR1 and CDR2 (germline): SQVTM, ANQGSEA. The CDR3 DNA sequence: TGCAGCGTGGGGGGAGGGGCTGAAGCTTTCTTT. It is translated as CSVGGGAEAFF.

Remarks on this clone: The junction departs from germline at one end; a sequencing error may be responsible. This chain links TRBV25-1 with TRBJ2-5; D gene ambiguous. The germline V gene has CDR1 MGHDK and CDR2 SYGVNS. This CDR3 region has 12 residues. The chain's CDR3 is CASSGGEEAQYF. The CDR3 nucleotides read TGTGCCAGCAGTGGAGGAGAAGAGGCCCAGTACTTC.

The J gene is TRBJ2-3, the V gene TRBV5-4, with TRBD2 identical over 11 bases. From germline, CDR1 is SGHNT and CDR2 YYREEE (reference sequence). This CDR3 has 17 amino acids. With 1 base clipped from V and 2 bases from J, the junction kept 6 bases outside the gene matches. The CDR3 loop is CASSLWWTSGYTDTQYF. CDR3 coding DNA: TGTGCCAGCAGCTTGTGGTGGACTAGCGGGTACACAGATACGCAGTATTTT.